The sequence of this T cell receptor beta chain was determined in a study of T cell repertoires in cytomegalovirus infection (dated by TCRdb to between 2019 and 2020). For the wider study: The peptide stimulations were aimed at well-studied HLA-B-restricted epitopes as well as recently identified HLA-C-restricted CMV epitopes, whose presentation resists viral immunomodulation. The HLA type of each donor mattered for the analysis, because public TCR beta signatures pointed to carriage of CMV infection along with the matching HLA type.

About this clonotype itself: Which antigen it targets is not known. Base-call qualities are not available, and no considerably larger clone is one nucleotide away.

What the authors observed across the whole study: In the ex vivo response, HLA-C-restricted CMV-specific TCR beta clonotypes were dominant, and in two of eight donors the single most frequent clonotype came from this HLA-C-restricted group. Carriers of CMV infection plus the relevant HLA type were discriminated by the cumulative frequency of public TCR beta family members in the study cohort and in an independent 352-donor cohort.

The sequencer listed for this sample is Illumina HiSeq 1500. TCRdb applied fastp at Q25 and MiXCR to the public reads, then kept only in-frame beta chains. Entries are consolidated by CDR3 protein sequence, retaining the most common genes and DNA. The sample table lists roughly 990,000 distinct CDR3 sequences, less than 35% of them with a count of one. The top ten constitute over 12% of the sample. CDR1 and CDR2 are drawn from the germline V gene (reference sequence): SEHNR, FQNEAQ. The CDR3 runs 14 residues from the cysteine to the phenylalanine. CDR3 DNA is the only sequence kept; it has 42 bases, read in frame from the first base. The V end loses 1 base and the J end loses 4 bases, and a stretch of 10 bases separates them. This specimen's treatment or condition label, per the study, means: in vitro stimulation with specific CMV peptide epitopes to enrich CMV-specific T cells.

This TCR came from a human donor in good health (CMV status not recorded). Some clones in this sample may be carry-over from other donors' samples. The sample here was cultured CD8+ T cells from PBMCs, taken from culture after CMV antigen stimulation. This chain joins TRBV7-9 to TRBJ1-2; the D gene identity is not certain. The CDR3 is CASSLDGRFYGYTF. In nucleotides, the sequence is TGTGCCAGCAGCTTAGATGGCAGGTTCTATGGCTACACCTTC.